Described below is a single T cell receptor beta chain sequence and its context. This sample was included in a study of blood T cell repertoires in COVID-19. Whole-study context: The United States, Italy and Spain provided the acute and convalescent COVID-19 samples.

Original processing methods: Amplifying reference gene primers gave estimates of nucleated cell counts. Sequencing used immunoSEQ multiplex PCR; TCRdb keeps in-frame clones, though not all of them. V and J calls and clone size are given by that table; D and trimming were obtained from the DNA. Of some 110,000 clones detected, roughly 80% appear once; the ten largest clones hold 7% to 9%. The sequence was obtained from a man aged 65-85 years with acute or convalescent COVID-19. Material: peripheral blood.

CDR3 protein: CASSLDRDRALTGELFF. The CDR3 DNA reads as TGTGCCAGCTCACTGGACCGGGACAGGGCCTTGACCGGGGAGCTGTTTTTT. The V and J genes are TRBV18 and TRBJ2-2, with 9 bases matching TRBD1. J lost 5 bases, V lost 4 bases, and 11 bases had no gene match. The CDR3 sequence is 17 residues long. CDR1 KGHSH and CDR2 LQKENI come from the germline V gene. Complete variable domain (other parts from reference TRBV18 and TRBJ2-2): NAGVMQNPRHLVRRRGQEARLRCSPMKGHSHVYWYRQLPEEGLKFMVYLQKENIIDESGMPKERFSAEFPKEGPSILRIQQVVRGDSAAYFCASSLDRDRALTGELFFGEGSRLTVL.